The clone carrying this T cell receptor beta chain was seen a few times. Its antigen is currently unknown. The PCR contained 60 Vbeta and 13 Jbeta primers. TCRdb's table, derived via immunoSEQ multiplex PCR, lists solely in-frame clones and lacks some. The sample contains approximately 150,000 clones, about 64% of which appear only once. The record originates from a study of cytomegalovirus exposure and HLA in healthy donors. The study's findings and limits: Specificity for CMV antigens was confirmed in vitro for a few of the CMV-associated chains.

Trimming removed 7 bases from V and 7 bases from J, with 20 bases in between. Germline lookup yields CDR1 ENHRY and CDR2 SYGVKD. CDR3 length equals 15 residues. V is TRBV10-3 and J is TRBJ2-1, with D possibly being TRBD1 (5 bases). This TCR was recovered from a woman aged 30 to 39 in good health and CMV-seropositive. Input material: PBMCs. CDR3: CAINQRGRIGNEQFF. CDR3 in DNA: TGTGCCATCAACCAAAGGGGCAGGATTGGGAATGAGCAGTTCTTC.